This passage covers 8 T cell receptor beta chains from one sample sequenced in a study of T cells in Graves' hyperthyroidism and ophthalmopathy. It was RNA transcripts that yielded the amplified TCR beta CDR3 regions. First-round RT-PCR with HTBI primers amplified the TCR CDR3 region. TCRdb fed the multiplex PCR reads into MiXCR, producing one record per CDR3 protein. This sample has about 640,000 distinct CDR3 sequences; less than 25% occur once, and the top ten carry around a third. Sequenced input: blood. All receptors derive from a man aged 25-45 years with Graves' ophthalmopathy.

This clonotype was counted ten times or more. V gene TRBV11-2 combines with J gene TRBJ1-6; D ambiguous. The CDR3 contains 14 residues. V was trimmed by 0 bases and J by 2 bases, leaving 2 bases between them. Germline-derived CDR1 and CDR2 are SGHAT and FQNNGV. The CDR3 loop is CASSLEPYNSPLHF. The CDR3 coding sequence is TGTGCCAGCAGCTTAGAACCCTATAATTCACCCCTCCACTTT.

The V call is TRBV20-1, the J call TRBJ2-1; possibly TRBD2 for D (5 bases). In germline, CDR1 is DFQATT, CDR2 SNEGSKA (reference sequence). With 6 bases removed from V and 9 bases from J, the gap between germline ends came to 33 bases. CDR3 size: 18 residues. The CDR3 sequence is CSAPEADPVRLIAGEQFF. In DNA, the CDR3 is TGCAGTGCCCCGGAGGCGGACCCCGTCCGTTTAATCGCGGGTGAGCAGTTCTTC.

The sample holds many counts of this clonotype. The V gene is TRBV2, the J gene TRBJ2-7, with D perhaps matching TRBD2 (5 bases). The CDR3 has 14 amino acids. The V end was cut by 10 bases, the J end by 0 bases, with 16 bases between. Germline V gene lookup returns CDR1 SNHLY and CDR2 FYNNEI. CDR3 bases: TGTGCCACCGCGGTCAGCGGCAGCTCCTACGAGCAGTACTTC. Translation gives CATAVSGSSYEQYF.

CDR3 DNA sequence: TGTGCCAGCAGACAGACAGGGTATGATACCTATGGCTACACCTTC. Its translation is CASRQTGYDTYGYTF. The chain couples TRBV27 to TRBJ1-2; 7 nucleotides align to TRBD1. This CDR3 is built from 15 residues. Germline lookup yields CDR1 MNHEY and CDR2 SMNVEV (reference sequence). Losses at the gene ends were 6 bases for V and 4 bases for J; bases not matched to a gene: 11.

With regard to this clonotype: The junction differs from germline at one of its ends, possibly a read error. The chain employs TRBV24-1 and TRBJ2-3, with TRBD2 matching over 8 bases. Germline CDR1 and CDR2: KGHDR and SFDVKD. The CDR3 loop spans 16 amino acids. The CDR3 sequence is CASSPRGAGETDTQYF. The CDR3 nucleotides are TGTGCCAGCAGTCCCCGGGGAGCGGGAGAGACAGATACGCAGTATTTT.

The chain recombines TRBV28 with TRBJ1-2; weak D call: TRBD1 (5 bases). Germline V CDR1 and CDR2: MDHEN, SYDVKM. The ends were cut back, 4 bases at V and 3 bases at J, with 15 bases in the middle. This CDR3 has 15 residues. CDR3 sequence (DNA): TGTGCCAGCAGTTCCCCCGGGGGGGACCACTATGGCTACACCTTC. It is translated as CASSSPGGDHYGYTF.

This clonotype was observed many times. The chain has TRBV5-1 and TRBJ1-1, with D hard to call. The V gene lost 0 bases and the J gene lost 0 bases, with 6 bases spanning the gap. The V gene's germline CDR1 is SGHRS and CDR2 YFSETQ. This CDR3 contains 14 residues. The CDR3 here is CASSLDGMNTEAFF. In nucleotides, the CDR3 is TGCGCCAGCAGCTTGGACGGCATGAACACTGAAGCTTTCTTT.

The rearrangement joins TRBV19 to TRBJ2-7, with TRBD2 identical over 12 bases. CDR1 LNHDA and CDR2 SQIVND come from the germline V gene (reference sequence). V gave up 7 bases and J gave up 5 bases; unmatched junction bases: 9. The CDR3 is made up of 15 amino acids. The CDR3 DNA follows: TGTGCCAGTAAGACCCTGACTAGCGGGAGTGACGAGCAGTACTTC. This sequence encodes CASKTLTSGSDEQYF.